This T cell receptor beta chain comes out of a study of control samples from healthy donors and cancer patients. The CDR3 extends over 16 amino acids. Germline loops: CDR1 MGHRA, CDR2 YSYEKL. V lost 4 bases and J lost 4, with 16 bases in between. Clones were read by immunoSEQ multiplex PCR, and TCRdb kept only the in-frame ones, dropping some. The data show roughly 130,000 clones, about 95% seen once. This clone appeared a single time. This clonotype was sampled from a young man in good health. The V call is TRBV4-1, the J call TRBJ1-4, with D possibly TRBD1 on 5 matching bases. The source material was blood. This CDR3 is CASSPGRMEGNEKLFF. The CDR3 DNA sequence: TGCGCCAGCAGCCCGGGGCGTATGGAGGGTAATGAAAAACTGTTTTTT.